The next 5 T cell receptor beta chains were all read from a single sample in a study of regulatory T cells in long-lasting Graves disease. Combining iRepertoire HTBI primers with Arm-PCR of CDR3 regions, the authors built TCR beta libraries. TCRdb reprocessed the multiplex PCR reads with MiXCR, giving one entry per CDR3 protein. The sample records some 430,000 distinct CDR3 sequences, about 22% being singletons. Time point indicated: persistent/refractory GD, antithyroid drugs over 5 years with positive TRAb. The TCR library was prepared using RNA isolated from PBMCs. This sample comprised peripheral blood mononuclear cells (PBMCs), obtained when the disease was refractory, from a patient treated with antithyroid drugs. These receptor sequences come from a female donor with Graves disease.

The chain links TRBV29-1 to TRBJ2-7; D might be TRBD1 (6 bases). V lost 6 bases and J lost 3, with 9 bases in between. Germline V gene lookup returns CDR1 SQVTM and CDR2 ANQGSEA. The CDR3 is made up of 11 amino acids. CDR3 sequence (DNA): TGCAGCGTAAGGACAGACTACGAGCAGTACTTC. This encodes CSVRTDYEQYF.

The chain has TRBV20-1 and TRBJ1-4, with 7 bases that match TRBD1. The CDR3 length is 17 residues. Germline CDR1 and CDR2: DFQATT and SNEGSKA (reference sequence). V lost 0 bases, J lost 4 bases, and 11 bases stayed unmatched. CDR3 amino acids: CSARDLGGGQLNEKLFF. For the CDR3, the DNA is TGCAGTGCTAGAGATCTGGGGGGGGGACAGCTTAATGAAAAACTGTTTTTT.

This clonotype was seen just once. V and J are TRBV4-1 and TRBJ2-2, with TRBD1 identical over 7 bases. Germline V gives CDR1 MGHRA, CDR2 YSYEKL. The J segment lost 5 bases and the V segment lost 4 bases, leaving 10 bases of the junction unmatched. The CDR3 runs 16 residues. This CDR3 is CASSLDSGGRTGELFF. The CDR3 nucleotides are TGCGCCAGCAGCCTGGATTCAGGGGGACGGACCGGGGAGCTGTTTTTT.

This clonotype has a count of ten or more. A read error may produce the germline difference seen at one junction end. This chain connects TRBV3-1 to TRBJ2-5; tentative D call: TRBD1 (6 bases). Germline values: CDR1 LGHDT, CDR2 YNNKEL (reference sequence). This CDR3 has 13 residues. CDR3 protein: CASRQGGRETQYF. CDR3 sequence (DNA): TGTGCCAGCAGGCAAGGGGGTCGGGAGACCCAGTACTTC.

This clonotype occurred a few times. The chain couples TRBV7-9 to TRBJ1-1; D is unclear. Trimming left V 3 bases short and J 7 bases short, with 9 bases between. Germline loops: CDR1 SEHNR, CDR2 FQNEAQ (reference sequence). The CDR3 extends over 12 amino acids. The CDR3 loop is CASSFGRREAFF. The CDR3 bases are TGTGCCAGCAGCTTTGGACGCCGTGAAGCTTTCTTT. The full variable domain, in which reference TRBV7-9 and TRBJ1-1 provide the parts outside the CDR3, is DTGVSQNPRHKITKRGQNVTFRCDPISEHNRLYWYRQTLGQGPEFLTYFQNEAQLEKSRLLSDRFSAERPKGSFSTLEIQRTEQGDSAMYLCASSFGRREAFFGQGTRLTVV.